This passage covers 28 T cell receptor beta chains from one sample sequenced in a study of T cell changes during pregnancy in multiple sclerosis (dated 2019 in TCRdb). Library method: the immunoSEQ multiplex PCR assay. TCRdb took over this immuneACCESS table, retaining in-frame rearrangements with V and J assigned. Such tables are incomplete; in checked studies, under half of the missing clones stem from an unresolved V gene, and the remainder is unexplained. This sample lists about 40,000 clones; about 90% were detected once. The ten biggest clones cover 5.2% of the sample. The sample in question was peripheral blood, obtained in the first trimester of pregnancy. These TCRs come from a female donor in good health, enrolled as a control in a pregnancy study.

The rearrangement joins TRBV13 to TRBJ2-1, with TRBD1 identical over 10 bases. The CDR3 totals 15 residues. The J segment lost 6 bases and the V segment lost 5 bases, leaving 7 bases of the junction unmatched. Germline assignment: CDR1 PRHDT and CDR2 FYEKMQ (reference sequence). Written as DNA, the CDR3 is TGTGCCAGCAGCGGCGGACAGGGGGGACGCAATGAGCAGTTCTTC. Its translation is CASSGGQGGRNEQFF.

The chain employs TRBV5-1 and TRBJ2-5; 10 bases map to TRBD2. Per the germline V gene, CDR1 is SGHRS and CDR2 is YFSETQ. The CDR3 length is 16 residues. Losses at the gene ends were 0 bases for V and 2 bases for J; bases not matched to a gene: 4. CDR3 sequence reads: CASSLDTSGTQETQYF. CDR3 DNA sequence: TGCGCCAGCAGCTTGGACACTAGCGGGACTCAAGAGACCCAGTACTTC.

V gene TRBV4-3 combines with J gene TRBJ1-5, with unresolved D. This CDR3 has 15 residues. The germline V gene has CDR1 LGHNA and CDR2 YSLEER. V shed 0 bases and J shed 0 bases, with 6 bases lying between them. CDR3 nucleotide sequence: TGCGCCAGCAGCCAAGATACAGTTAGCAATCAGCCCCAGCATTTT. It encodes CASSQDTVSNQPQHF.

The V call is TRBV7-8, the J call TRBJ2-1, with D perhaps TRBD2 (5 bases). The germline V and J ends were trimmed by 0 bases and 8 bases, with 8 bases remaining between them. CDR1 SGHVS and CDR2 FQNEAQ come from the germline V gene. This CDR3 is 13 amino acids long. In DNA form, the CDR3 reads TGTGCCAGCAGCTTAGCCCCTAGCCATGAGCAGTTCTTC. It yields the protein CASSLAPSHEQFF.

The J gene is TRBJ2-7, the V gene TRBV19; a weak D match, TRBD2 (5 bases). Trimming pared 5 bases from V and 3 bases from J, leaving 11 bases between. Germline V CDR1 and CDR2: LNHDA, SQIVND (reference sequence). This CDR3 has 13 residues. The CDR3 bases are TGTGCCAGTAGTCGGGTTGGAGGCTACGAGCAGTACTTC. Its protein product is CASSRVGGYEQYF.

The chain combines TRBV6-1 with TRBJ2-1; the D gene is possibly TRBD1 (5 bases). Germline V gene lookup returns CDR1 MNHNS and CDR2 SASEGT. CDR3 length: 15 residues. With 3 bases removed from V and 0 bases from J, the gap between germline ends came to 9 bases. The CDR3 protein is CASSDQGGSYNEQFF. CDR3 DNA: TGTGCCAGCAGTGACCAGGGCGGCTCCTACAATGAGCAGTTCTTC.

This clone was observed a handful of times. The chain couples TRBV28 to TRBJ2-3, with D unresolved. The CDR3 covers 11 residues. V lost 6 bases to trimming and J lost 6 bases, with 7 bases between them. Germline loops: CDR1 MDHEN, CDR2 SYDVKM. CDR3 nucleotides: TGTGCCAGCAGCGCGTGGGATACGCAGTATTTT. Translation gives CASSAWDTQYF. Full variable domain (missing parts from reference TRBV28 and TRBJ2-3): DVKVTQSSRYLVKRTGEKVFLECVQDMDHENMFWYRQDPGLGLRLIYFSYDVKMKEKGDIPEGYSVSREKKERFSLILESASTNQTSMYLCASSAWDTQYFGPGTRLTVL.

CDR3 nucleotides: TGTGCCAGCAGGGGGACAGTCTATGGCTACACCTTC. Amino acid sequence: CASRGTVYGYTF. The gene calls are TRBV2 and TRBJ1-2, with TRBD1 identical over 7 bases. V shed 6 bases, J shed 4 bases, and the junction held 2 bases outside the gene matches. CDR1 is SNHLY, CDR2 FYNNEI, per germline. The CDR3 loop spans 12 amino acids.

The J gene is TRBJ2-1, the V gene TRBV2; 8 bases are shared with TRBD2. J lost 7 bases, V lost 3 bases, and 5 bases had no gene match. The CDR3 totals 14 residues. Germline-derived CDR1 and CDR2 are SNHLY and FYNNEI. The CDR3 sequence is CASSEVRGGNEQFF. CDR3 sequence (DNA): TGTGCCAGCAGTGAGGTACGGGGGGGGAATGAGCAGTTCTTC.

The chain links TRBV2 to TRBJ1-2, with TRBD1 matching over 7 bases. This CDR3 is 16 amino acids long. The V segment lost 6 bases and the J segment 0 bases; nucleotides outside the gene matches: 10. The germline V gene has CDR1 SNHLY and CDR2 FYNNEI. CDR3 in amino acids: CASSRAPGGANYGYTF. The CDR3 DNA follows: TGTGCCAGCAGCAGGGCCCCAGGGGGAGCTAACTATGGCTACACCTTC.

V gene TRBV9 combines with J gene TRBJ2-7; weak D call: TRBD2 (5 bases). The V and J ends lost 0 bases and 3 bases respectively, with 10 bases between them. This CDR3 region has 14 residues. Germline V gene sequence: CDR1 SGDLS, CDR2 YYNGEE. In DNA, the CDR3 is TGTGCCAGCAGCGTAGACCTAGCCGACTACGAGCAGTACTTC. Encoded protein: CASSVDLADYEQYF.

The chain carries TRBV7-8 and TRBJ1-3, with D unclear. Trimming cost V 6 bases and J 0 bases, with 15 bases left between them. The CDR3 extends over 16 amino acids. Germline-derived CDR1 and CDR2 are SGHVS and FQNEAQ. The CDR3 nucleotides are TGTGCCAGCAGTCACCCGGACGGGAGCTCTGGAAACACCATATATTTT. Its translation is CASSHPDGSSGNTIYF.

This clone has only one observation. The chain links TRBV9 to TRBJ2-2; 8 bases are shared with TRBD2. V shed 4 bases, J shed 1 base, and the junction held 6 bases outside the gene matches. This CDR3 is built from 16 residues. The germline gives CDR1 SGDLS, CDR2 YYNGEE. The CDR3 DNA sequence: TGTGCCAGCAGCCCGGGAGGGGGACAGAACACCGGGGAGCTGTTTTTT. It translates to CASSPGGGQNTGELFF.

The chain recombines TRBV7-8 with TRBJ2-3; D may be TRBD2 (5 bases). Germline lookup yields CDR1 SGHVS and CDR2 FQNEAQ. The CDR3 extends over 17 amino acids. V was cut by 5 bases and J by 0 bases, with 18 bases left in between. The CDR3 sequence is CASSGRSYPTSTDTQYF. The DNA for the CDR3 is TGTGCCAGCAGCGGGAGAAGCTACCCAACTAGCACAGATACGCAGTATTTT.

The chain combines TRBV11-1 with TRBJ2-5; D remains ambiguous. CDR1 is SGHAT, CDR2 FQDESV, per germline (reference sequence). CDR3 length: 13 amino acids. Trimming pared 2 bases from V and 1 base from J, leaving 5 bases between. The CDR3 DNA sequence: TGTGCCAGCAGCTTACATAGCCAAGAGACCCAGTACTTC. Translation: CASSLHSQETQYF.

This clone has just a few counts. The chain couples TRBV2 to TRBJ2-7; tentatively, D is TRBD1 (6 bases). Trimming shortened V by 4 bases and J by 0 bases, and 13 bases separated the two germline ends. The CDR3 runs to 15 residues. Looked up from germline, CDR1 is SNHLY and CDR2 is FYNNEI. CDR3 in DNA: TGTGCCAGCAGTGGGGTGGCGGACAGCTCCTACGAGCAGTACTTC. It translates to CASSGVADSSYEQYF.

The chain is built from TRBV11-3 and TRBJ2-1, with 7 bases fitting TRBD2. The V gene end was trimmed by 4 bases and the J gene end by 4 bases; junction bases not matched to a gene: 4. Per germline, CDR1 SGHNT and CDR2 YENEEA. The CDR3 runs 14 residues. The CDR3 DNA follows: TGTGCCAGCAGCTCCGGGACTAAGTACAATGAGCAGTTCTTC. It translates to CASSSGTKYNEQFF. The full variable domain, with the rest looked up from reference TRBV11-3 and TRBJ2-1, is EAGVVQSPRYKIIEKKQPVAFWCNPISGHNTLYWYLQNLGQGPELLIRYENEEAVDDSQLPKDRFSAERLKGVDSTLKIQPAELGDSAVYLCASSSGTKYNEQFFGPGTRLTVL.

This clone was observed once. The chain carries TRBV15 and TRBJ2-5, with 7 nucleotides matching TRBD1. Per the germline V gene, CDR1 is LNHNV and CDR2 is YYDKDF (reference sequence). V lost 4 bases, J lost 1 base, and 6 bases stayed unmatched. CDR3 length: 15 residues. The CDR3 bases are TGTGCCACCAGCACCTCGGGACAGTTCCAAGAGACCCAGTACTTC. Protein product: CATSTSGQFQETQYF.

V is TRBV29-1 and J is TRBJ2-7; 10 bases map to TRBD2. Looked up from germline, CDR1 is SQVTM and CDR2 is ANQGSEA. The J segment lost 3 bases and the V segment lost 5 bases, leaving 28 bases of the junction unmatched. CDR3 size: 21 residues. For the CDR3, the DNA is TGCAGCGTTACAAAGCTGGAGCAAACCCGCGGACTAGCGGTACCTTTCTACGAGCAGTACTTC. The encoded protein is CSVTKLEQTRGLAVPFYEQYF.

The chain recombines TRBV28 with TRBJ2-7; TRBD1 is a possible D gene (6 bases). The germline CDR1 and CDR2 sequences are MDHEN and SYDVKM. Between the trimmed V and J ends, which lost 4 bases and 5 bases, there was a span of 18 bases. The CDR3 loop spans 15 amino acids. The CDR3 bases are TGTGCCAGCAGTTCTCCTTATGGGACAATCAACGAGCAGTACTTC. Its translation is CASSSPYGTINEQYF.

This chain uses TRBV6-1 with TRBJ2-3; 8 bases line up with TRBD1. Looked up from germline, CDR1 is MNHNS and CDR2 is SASEGT. Trimming removed 1 base from V and 4 bases from J; junction bases left unmatched: 4. The CDR3 loop spans 15 amino acids. In DNA form, the CDR3 reads TGTGCCAGCAGTGAAGGGACAGGGCGGGCAGATACGCAGTATTTT. Residues: CASSEGTGRADTQYF.

The chain couples TRBV15 to TRBJ1-4, with a weak D call TRBD1 (6 bases). The CDR3 extends over 15 amino acids. Trimming stripped 0 bases from V and 8 bases from J, with 13 bases between. CDR1 is LNHNV, CDR2 YYDKDF, per germline (reference sequence). Here the CDR3 DNA reads TGTGCCACCAGCAGAGAGGCGGGGGCCCTGGAAAAACTGTTTTTT. Its protein product is CATSREAGALEKLFF.

The chain carries TRBV5-6 and TRBJ1-2; perhaps TRBD1 as D (5 bases). Trimming stripped 3 bases from V and 7 bases from J, with 13 bases between. The CDR3 is made up of 13 amino acids. Germline V gene lookup returns CDR1 SGHDT and CDR2 YYEEEE. For the CDR3, the DNA is TGTGCCAGCAGCTCCGCCGGGGGGGGTGGCTACACCTTC. Translated: CASSSAGGGGYTF.

The chain joins TRBV5-6 to TRBJ1-2, with D perhaps TRBD1 (6 bases). Deletions cut 4 bases from V and 5 bases from J, with 18 bases between. The germline CDR1 and CDR2 sequences are SGHDT and YYEEEE. The CDR3 totals 15 residues. As DNA, the CDR3 is TGTGCCAGCAGCCCTCTGGACAGTCAGGGATATGGCTACACCTTC. Its translation: CASSPLDSQGYGYTF.

The DNA for the CDR3 is TGTGCCAGCAGCCGACTCCAGGGATATGGCTACACCTTC. This encodes CASSRLQGYGYTF. The chain joins TRBV2 to TRBJ1-2, with a tentative D call TRBD1 (5 bases). This CDR3 contains 13 residues. The ends were cut back, 6 bases at V and 5 bases at J, with 13 bases in the middle. Per the germline V gene, CDR1 is SNHLY and CDR2 is FYNNEI.

This rearrangement joins TRBV6-5 to TRBJ1-2; D unclear. With 6 bases removed from V and 4 bases from J, the gap between germline ends came to 12 bases. This CDR3 has 13 residues. Germline CDR1 and CDR2: MNHEY and SVGAGI. CDR3 residues: CASSSPSRYGYTF. The CDR3 DNA reads as TGTGCCAGCAGCTCTCCCAGTCGCTATGGCTACACCTTC.

The chain links TRBV5-4 to TRBJ1-2, with D hard to call. The CDR3 loop spans 14 amino acids. V was clipped by 4 bases and J by 6 bases, with 16 bases between them. The germline V gene has CDR1 SGHNT and CDR2 YYREEE (reference sequence). The CDR3 reads CASSPSGGRHGYTF. The CDR3 DNA reads as TGTGCCAGCAGCCCCTCTGGTGGGAGACATGGCTACACCTTC.

The J gene is TRBJ1-1, the V gene TRBV6-6, with 7 bases aligning to TRBD1. CDR1 and CDR2 from the germline V gene are MNHNY and SVGAGI (reference sequence). The CDR3 has 15 residues. The trim removed 0 bases at V and 3 bases at J, leaving 4 bases unmatched. The CDR3 region is CASSYSEGAYTEAFF. CDR3 sequence (DNA): TGTGCCAGCAGTTACTCGGAGGGGGCTTACACTGAAGCTTTCTTT.